This T cell receptor beta chain was sequenced for a study of early T cells in non-severe SARS-CoV-2 infection (dated by TCRdb to 2020 to 2023). Regarding the research as a whole: Because TCR sequencing relied on bulk RNA taken from unsorted whole blood, pairing of alpha and beta chains was not possible.

Set within a cohort of healthcare workers in London, UK, this nested case-control study involved weekly PCR testing of nasopharyngeal swabs along with blood sampling. Healthcare workers were enrolled in the week of the UK lockdown, from 23 to 31 March 2020, and were followed every week for up to roughly 15 weeks. The trim is 4 bases for V and 4 bases for J, with a gap of 12 bases between the germline ends. The CDR3 goes from the cysteine to the phenylalanine over 14 residues. The CDR3 DNA has 42 bases and is translated from base 1. The germline V gene sets CDR1 to SGHTA and CDR2 to FQGNSA. This clonotype was picked up many times. The antigen this receptor binds is unknown. Base qualities are not at hand, and no much larger clone is one base apart. Here is what the overall study found, with its caveats: VDJdb matching was skewed toward anti-spike CD8 responses and likely underestimated virus-specific expansions by missing private and CD4 specificities.

Library creation used 5' RACE. Reads for this sample came from a NextSeq 500. Unique molecular identifiers were attached to individual cDNA molecules in the TCR library protocol so that sequencing error and PCR bias could be corrected. Both TCR alpha and beta chains were sequenced, and tight co-correlation was observed between alpha and beta sequence abundances in each sample. Turning to the authors' computational methods: Decombinator V4 was used to annotate TCR sequences for V gene, J gene and CDR3. Expanded TCRs were defined as changing significantly between any two time points under a Poisson model with p below 0.0001. TCR abundances were normalised to the total number of TCRs sequenced per sample and were expressed as counts per million. TRAV1-2 paired with TRAJ12, TRAJ20 or TRAJ33 defined MAIT TCRs, while TRAV10 paired with TRAJ18 defined iNKT TCRs. VDJdb, accessed on 1 November 2021, was searched for TCRs annotated for CMV, EBV and SARS-CoV-2, and TCRs annotated for more than one antigen were excluded. TCRdb reworked the public reads: Q25 trimming with fastp, MiXCR clone assembly, productive beta chains retained. Merged by CDR3 protein, the rows form single entries marked with the most common genes and DNA. The V and J calls here are based on TCRdb, not the publication. In all, the sample holds about 70,000 distinct CDR3 sequences, and 9% to 10% of those were seen once. 15% to 17% of the sample lies in the top ten.

The receptor comes from an adult who was a healthcare worker with PCR-confirmed SARS-CoV-2 infection or an uninfected control (not recorded which). This sequence uses TRBV7-2 and TRBJ2-3, with the D gene call left open. The specimen was whole blood, collected at baseline. The nucleotides are TGTGCCAGCAGCTCGATTGATCTCCCAGATACGCAGTATTTT. This gives the protein CASSSIDLPDTQYF. The variable domain in full, with residues beyond the CDR3 obtained from the reference TRBV7-2 and TRBJ2-3 genes, is GAGVSQSPSNKVTEKGKDVELRCDPISGHTALYWYRQSLGQGLEFLIYFQGNSAPDKSGLPSDRFSAERTGGSVSTLTIQRTQQEDSAVYLCASSSIDLPDTQYFGPGTRLTVL.